The next 7 T cell receptor beta chains were all read from a single sample in a study of CD8+CD57+ T cells in acquired aplastic anemia. CD8+CD57+ cell expansion, shown by flow cytometry, had occurred in the patients selected for sequencing. The TCR beta profiling, which covered VDJ combination and CDR3 sequence, was carried out using genomic DNA as the template. TCRdb recomputed calls from the reads with MiXCR, one row per CDR3 protein. The sample contains under 350,000 distinct CDR3 sequences, 56% of which appear only once. Source material: sorted CD4+, CD8+, or CD8+CD57+ T cells (not recorded which) from PBMCs. The origin of the receptors is a human donor with aplastic anemia.

The chain carries TRBV20-1 and TRBJ2-7; tentative D call: TRBD2 (6 bases). The CDR3 loop spans 15 amino acids. Germline CDR1 is DFQATT and CDR2 is SNEGSKA (reference sequence). V shed 3 bases and J shed 3 bases, with 18 bases lying between them. The chain's CDR3 is CSASGTIQGGYEQYF. The CDR3 bases are TGCAGTGCTAGTGGGACCATTCAGGGAGGCTACGAGCAGTACTTC.

The V and J genes are TRBV20-1 and TRBJ1-5; 9 bases agree with TRBD1. CDR3 size: 14 residues. The junction had 9 bases not matched to a gene; V was cut back by 5 bases and J by 7 bases. Germline V gene lookup returns CDR1 DFQATT and CDR2 SNEGSKA (reference sequence). The CDR3 sequence is CSASGTGYEQPQHF. The CDR3 nucleotides are TGCAGTGCTTCCGGGACAGGGTACGAGCAGCCCCAGCATTTT.

The CDR3: CASSVAGYSPLHF. In DNA, the CDR3 is TGTGCCAGCAGCGTGGCAGGGTACTCACCCCTCCACTTT. The chain combines TRBV9 with TRBJ1-6; D perhaps matches TRBD1 (5 bases). The length of the CDR3 is 13 residues. Trimming cost V 2 bases and J 10 bases, with 10 bases left between them. Looked up from germline, CDR1 is SGDLS and CDR2 is YYNGEE.

The genes are TRBV6-5 and TRBJ2-7; 10 positions match TRBD2. Germline values: CDR1 MNHEY, CDR2 SVGAGI. V shed 6 bases, J shed 2 bases, and the junction held 7 bases outside the gene matches. The CDR3 has 15 amino acids. Written as DNA, the CDR3 is TGTGCCAGCAGGTTAAGGACTAGCGGTGCCTACGAGCAGTACTTC. Translated: CASRLRTSGAYEQYF.

This clonotype was counted at least ten times. A read error may produce the germline difference seen at one junction end. The genes are TRBV20-1 and TRBJ2-4, with D possibly matching TRBD2 (5 bases). The CDR3 sequence is 12 residues long. Germline V gene lookup returns CDR1 DFQATT and CDR2 SNEGSKA (reference sequence). The CDR3 protein is CGKTGFKNIQYF. In nucleotides, the CDR3 is TGTGGAAAGACGGGATTCAAAAACATTCAGTACTTC.

Concerning this clonotype itself: One junction end does not reproduce the germline sequence, and a read error may be involved. The rearrangement joins TRBV7-9 to TRBJ1-1, with D unclear. The CDR3 covers 13 residues. Per germline, CDR1 SEHNR and CDR2 FQNEAQ (reference sequence). The CDR3 loop reads CASSLGREDGAFF. The DNA for the CDR3 is TGCGCCAGCAGCTTGGGAAGGGAGGATGGAGCTTTCTTT.

The sample holds a few counts of this clonotype. The chain couples TRBV10-1 to TRBJ2-1; possibly TRBD2 for D (6 bases). Trimming cost V 4 bases and J 10 bases, with 14 bases left between them. CDR3 length: 13 residues. Germline values: CDR1 WNHNN, CDR2 SYGVQD (reference sequence). The CDR3 here is CASSGGLASEQFF. CDR3 bases: TGCGCCAGCAGTGGAGGGCTAGCGAGCGAGCAGTTCTTC.